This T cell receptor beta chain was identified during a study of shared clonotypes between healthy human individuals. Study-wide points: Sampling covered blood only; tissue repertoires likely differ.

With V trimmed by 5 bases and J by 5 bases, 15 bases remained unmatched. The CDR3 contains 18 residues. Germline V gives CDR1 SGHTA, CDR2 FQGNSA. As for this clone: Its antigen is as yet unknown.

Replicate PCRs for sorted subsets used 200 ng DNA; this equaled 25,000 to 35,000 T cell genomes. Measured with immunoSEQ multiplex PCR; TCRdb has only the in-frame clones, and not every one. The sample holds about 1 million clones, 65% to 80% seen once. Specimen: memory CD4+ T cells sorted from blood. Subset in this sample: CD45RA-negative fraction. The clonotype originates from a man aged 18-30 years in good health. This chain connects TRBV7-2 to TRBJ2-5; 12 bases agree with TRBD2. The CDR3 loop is CASSATAASGGARETQYF. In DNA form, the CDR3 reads TGTGCCAGCAGCGCCACCGCGGCTAGCGGGGGGGCTAGGGAGACCCAGTACTTC.